The 5 T cell receptor beta chains given below trace back to one sample, sequenced in a study of response to subunit inactivated influenza vaccine. Via MiXCR, TCRdb re-called the RT-PCR reads, giving one row per CDR3 protein. The sample contains 500,000 to 650,000 distinct CDR3 sequences, about 8% of which appear only once. This sample comprised PBMCs from blood, obtained less than 30 months after vaccination. All receptors derive from a man between 45 and 75 years old who received an inactivated influenza vaccine.

The table lists this clonotype with many counts. This chain links TRBV29-1 with TRBJ2-3, with TRBD2 as a possible D gene (6 bases). Trimming shortened V by 4 bases and J by 2 bases, and 7 bases separated the two germline ends. CDR1 is SQVTM, CDR2 ANQGSEA, per germline. CDR3 length: 12 residues. In nucleotides, the CDR3 is TGCAGCGTTGTAGCGGCCACAGATACGCAGTATTTT. Translating it yields CSVVAATDTQYF.

This clonotype has only a few counts. V gene TRBV5-1 combines with J gene TRBJ1-1; possible D gene TRBD1, 6 bases. The CDR3 is 15 residues long. V lost 0 bases, J lost 2 bases, and 11 bases lay in between. Looked up from germline, CDR1 is SGHRS and CDR2 is YFSETQ. This chain's CDR3 is CASSLVPGVNTEAFF. The DNA for the CDR3 is TGCGCCAGCAGCTTGGTTCCAGGGGTCAACACTGAAGCTTTCTTT.

CDR3 sequence (DNA): TGTGCCAGCAGCTCTGATAGGACAGGGGCCTCCTATGGCTACACCTTC. Translating it yields CASSSDRTGASYGYTF. This sequence joins TRBV7-9 and TRBJ1-2; TRBD1 matches at 9 bases. Trimming cost V 4 bases and J 4 bases; bases outside gene matches: 10. CDR1 is SEHNR, CDR2 FQNEAQ, per germline (reference sequence). This CDR3 contains 16 residues.

There are a few counts of this clonotype. This sequence joins TRBV5-1 and TRBJ2-7; D is perhaps TRBD1 (5 bases). This CDR3 has 13 amino acids. Germline V gene data show CDR1 as SGHRS and CDR2 as YFSETQ. The V gene lost 4 bases and the J gene lost 6 bases, with 14 bases spanning the gap. CDR3 in amino acids: CASSPTTDVEQYF. The CDR3 DNA is TGCGCCAGCAGCCCGACGACAGACGTCGAGCAGTACTTC.

This clonotype was seen only a few times. The V and J genes are TRBV20-1 and TRBJ2-2; D remains ambiguous. Trimming removed 4 bases from V and 0 bases from J, with 12 bases in between. The CDR3 sequence is 15 residues long. Germline V gene lookup returns CDR1 DFQATT and CDR2 SNEGSKA (reference sequence). The DNA of the CDR3 is TGCAGTGCTACCGTAGGCAGTGCGAACACCGGGGAGCTGTTTTTT. Translation gives CSATVGSANTGELFF.